The rows below give T cell receptor beta chains drawn from one sample of a study of blood T cells in healthy people across ages. TCRdb used MiXCR to reprocess the 5' RACE reads, holding one entry per CDR3 protein. The sample contains 800,000 or so distinct CDR3 sequences, more than 20% of which appear only once. The sample was also reused in another study, on T cells of mothers and their children.

The specimen was blood. The source of these receptors is a boy younger than 18 in good health. Both conserved end residues are part of each CDR3. The D gene is left open where the match is weak. Part of the rows lack a size; the others show once, few, many or a class for expanded clones.

clone_size,j_call,v_call,d_call,cdr3_aa,cdr3_nt
-,TRBJ2-5,TRBV7-2,TRBD2,CASSLLAGFGETQYF,TGTGCCAGCAGCCTACTAGCGGGGTTCGGGGAGACCCAGTACTTC
few,TRBJ2-2,TRBV27,-,CASSYGGSTGELLF,TGTGCCAGCAGTTATGGGGGATCGACCGGGGAGCTGCTTTTT
-,TRBJ2-5,TRBV16,TRBD2,CASRQAGGQETQYF,TGTGCCAGCAGGCAAGCGGGGGGCCAAGAGACCCAGTACTTC
-,TRBJ1-1,TRBV27,-,CASSRRNSEAFF,TGTGCCAGCAGTCGACGGAACTCCGAAGCTTTCTTT
-,TRBJ1-1,TRBV6-5,-,CASSYGLTPNTEAFF,TGTGCCAGCAGTTACGGCTTGACCCCGAACACTGAAGCTTTCTTT
-,TRBJ2-2,TRBV20-1,TRBD2,CSATAYGRKNTGELFF,TGCAGTGCGACCGCGTACGGGAGGAAGAACACCGGGGAGCTGTTTTTT
few,TRBJ2-3,TRBV28,-,CASSPPQVVTQYF,TGTGCCAGCAGTCCCCCGCAAGTTGTTACGCAGTATTTT
-,TRBJ2-7,TRBV4-3,TRBD1,CASSQDFWTGVEVEQYF,TGCGCCAGCAGCCAAGATTTCTGGACAGGGGTCGAGGTCGAGCAGTACTTC
few,TRBJ2-1,TRBV9,TRBD2,CASSVESRGDNEQFF,TGTGCCAGCAGCGTAGAGTCTCGGGGGGACAATGAGCAGTTCTTC
-,TRBJ2-3,TRBV7-9,TRBD1,CASSHRTGDSTDTQYF,TGTGCCAGCAGCCACCGGACAGGGGACAGCACAGATACGCAGTATTTT
-,TRBJ2-7,TRBV20-1,-,CSASFLDTPAYEQYF,TGCAGTGCTAGTTTCCTAGACACCCCAGCCTACGAGCAGTACTTC
few,TRBJ2-3,TRBV10-3,TRBD1,CATGQGVADTQYF,TGTGCCACCGGACAGGGGGTCGCAGATACGCAGTATTTT
few,TRBJ2-3,TRBV6-2/TRBV6-3,TRBD2,CASSYGGTSGFTDTQYF,TGTGCCAGCAGTTACGGGGGGACTAGCGGCTTCACAGATACGCAGTATTTT
-,TRBJ2-7,TRBV28,-,CASSPTRGAYEQYF,TGTGCCAGCAGTCCGACGCGAGGAGCCTACGAGCAGTACTTC
few,TRBJ1-3,TRBV15,TRBD1,CATSGQGSGNTIYF,TGTGCCACCAGCGGACAGGGATCAGGAAACACCATATATTTT